This passage covers 18 T cell receptor beta chains from one sample sequenced in a study of blood T cells in healthy people across ages. The second PCR ran roughly 7 to 12 cycles with a sample-barcoded 5' primer and J-beta primers. One entry per CDR3 protein, called by TCRdb with MiXCR from the 5' RACE reads. Of roughly 800,000 distinct CDR3 sequences in the sample, roughly 25% were seen once. The data were also submitted as part of a second study, on T cells of mothers and their children.

Material: blood. These TCRs come from a boy younger than 18 in good health.

In this sample, this clonotype turned up a few times. The chain uses TRBV7-2 and TRBJ1-2, with a weak D call TRBD1 (5 bases). The CDR3 runs 13 residues. V was trimmed by 6 bases and J by 4 bases, leaving 12 bases between them. Per the germline V gene, CDR1 is SGHTA and CDR2 is FQGNSA. CDR3 nucleotides: TGTGCCAGCAGGAGGATGGGGGTCTATGGCTACACCTTC. It codes for CASRRMGVYGYTF.

The CDR3 nucleotides read TGTGCCAGCAGTTTACGGGGAGGAGGGGGGGCCAACGTCCTGACTTTC. Protein product: CASSLRGGGGANVLTF. The chain uses TRBV28 and TRBJ2-6, with a tentative D call TRBD2 (6 bases). The length of the CDR3 is 16 residues. V dropped 2 bases and J dropped 4 bases, with 12 bases sitting between them. The germline gives CDR1 MDHEN, CDR2 SYDVKM.

This clonotype was found a few times. The rearrangement uses TRBV9 and TRBJ1-3; maybe TRBD1 (6 bases). Germline-derived CDR1 and CDR2 are SGDLS and YYNGEE. The length of the CDR3 is 13 residues. Trimming cost V 0 bases and J 6 bases, with 7 bases left between them. CDR3 nucleotides: TGTGCCAGCAGCGTAGGGACAGTAAACACCATATATTTT. It translates to CASSVGTVNTIYF. The variable domain in full, completed from reference TRBV9 and TRBJ1-3, reads DSGVTQTPKHLITATGQRVTLRCSPRSGDLSVYWYQQSLDQGLQFLIQYYNGEERAKGNILERFSAQQFPDLHSELNLSSLELGDSALYFCASSVGTVNTIYFGEGSWLTVV.

Ten or more counts support this clonotype. The chain uses TRBV7-9 and TRBJ1-1, with D possibly being TRBD1 (6 bases). Looked up from germline, CDR1 is SEHNR and CDR2 is FQNEAQ (reference sequence). The CDR3 length is 13 residues. V was cut by 5 bases and J by 4 bases, with 11 bases left in between. The chain's CDR3 is CASSKGEATEAFF. The CDR3 region has the DNA TGTGCCAGCAGCAAGGGGGAGGCCACTGAAGCTTTCTTT.

The gene calls are TRBV28 and TRBJ1-1, with 7 nucleotides matching TRBD1. The CDR3 runs to 14 residues. Germline V gene sequence: CDR1 MDHEN, CDR2 SYDVKM. Trimming took 6 bases from V and 0 from J; bases not matched to a gene: 4. The CDR3 coding sequence is TGTGCCAGCAGGCCACAGGGGTTGAACACTGAAGCTTTCTTT. It codes for CASRPQGLNTEAFF.

The V and J genes are TRBV20-1 and TRBJ2-5; 9 bases align to TRBD1. TRBJ2-7 matches the DNA end more closely, so the J call is doubtful. The CDR3 runs to 16 residues. Looked up from germline, CDR1 is DFQATT and CDR2 is SNEGSKA (reference sequence). CDR3 DNA sequence: TGCAGTGCTAGAGATACGGGGACAGGGAGTCCCTACGAGCAGTACTTC. Its protein product is CSARDTGTGSPYEQYF.

In this sample, this clonotype turned up a few times. The V call is TRBV12-3 or TRBV12-4, the J call TRBJ2-1; 11 bases map to TRBD1. The DNA matches TRBJ2-7 better at its end, which makes the J call doubtful. This CDR3 comprises 16 residues. The CDR3 loop reads CASRLGQGAPWHEQYF. DNA of the CDR3: TGTGCCAGCAGACTCGGACAGGGGGCTCCGTGGCACGAGCAGTACTTC.

This clonotype has only a few counts. The gene calls are TRBV4-2 and TRBJ1-6; D not certain. Germline V CDR1 and CDR2: LGHNA, YNFKEQ. The CDR3 covers 13 residues. With 6 bases removed from V and 7 bases from J, the gap between germline ends came to 10 bases. CDR3 sequence reads: CASRREGNSPLHF. CDR3 coding DNA: TGTGCCAGCAGACGAGAGGGAAATTCACCCCTCCACTTT.

This chain links TRBV4-1 with TRBJ2-5, with TRBD2 identical over 10 bases. The J call may be wrong; the DNA end is better matched by TRBJ2-7. CDR1 is MGHRA, CDR2 YSYEKL, per germline. The CDR3 runs 17 residues. The CDR3 sequence is CASSQEGLAATSYEQYF. Written as DNA, the CDR3 is TGCGCCAGCAGCCAAGAAGGACTAGCGGCTACCTCCTACGAGCAGTACTTC.

This chain uses TRBV7-2 with TRBJ2-7, with TRBD2 as a possible D gene (6 bases). This CDR3 is 16 amino acids long. Germline-derived CDR1 and CDR2 are SGHTA and FQGNSA. Trimming left V 5 bases short and J 0 bases short, with 17 bases between. The CDR3, as DNA: TGTGCCAGCAGCGCCCGGGGAGGCAGCCTCTCCTACGAGCAGTACTTC. Its translation is CASSARGGSLSYEQYF.

This clonotype appeared a few times. The CDR3 region is CASSPGGVGNEQYF. The CDR3 DNA reads TGTGCCAGCAGCCCCGGCGGGGTTGGCAACGAGCAGTACTTC. The chain couples TRBV27 to TRBJ2-7, with a possible D match to TRBD2 (6 bases). CDR3 length: 14 amino acids. Germline CDR1 and CDR2: MNHEY and SMNVEV (reference sequence). V lost 6 bases, J lost 5 bases, and 17 bases lay in between.

The rearrangement links TRBV3-1 to TRBJ1-1; maybe TRBD1 (5 bases). This CDR3 comprises 13 residues. Germline V lookup: CDR1 LGHDT, CDR2 YNNKEL (reference sequence). Trimming took 3 bases from V and 10 from J, leaving 15 bases between them. The CDR3 loop is CASSQDQRGVAFF. CDR3 DNA: TGTGCCAGCAGCCAGGACCAACGGGGGGTAGCTTTCTTT.

This clonotype occurred a few times. This chain joins TRBV5-6 and TRBJ2-2, with D maybe TRBD1 (6 bases). Germline CDR1 is SGHDT and CDR2 is YYEEEE. The CDR3 covers 15 residues. The V gene lost 2 bases and the J gene lost 4 bases, with 12 bases spanning the gap. The CDR3 nucleotides read TGTGCCAGCAGCTTTGGGGACACCCGCACCGGGGAGCTGTTTTTT. It is translated as CASSFGDTRTGELFF.

This clonotype appeared a few times. V and J are TRBV29-1 and TRBJ2-5, with 9 bases aligning to TRBD2. The DNA end is more similar to TRBJ2-1, so the J call may be wrong. The CDR3 spans 13 residues. The germline gives CDR1 SQVTM, CDR2 ANQGSEA. The chain's CDR3 is CSVESGRWREQFF. As DNA, the CDR3 is TGCAGCGTTGAGAGCGGGAGGTGGCGTGAGCAGTTCTTC.

The rearrangement links TRBV5-4 to TRBJ2-3; 11 bases are shared with TRBD1. Germline CDR1 and CDR2: SGHNT and YYREEE (reference sequence). CDR3 length equals 16 residues. The V and J ends lost 4 bases and 3 bases, in that order; junction bases with no gene match: 7. DNA for the CDR3: TGTGCCAGCAGCAGGAAGGACAGGGGGCTGACAGATACGCAGTATTTT. Translation: CASSRKDRGLTDTQYF.

This clonotype was counted between two and nine times. The chain couples TRBV24-1 to TRBJ2-5; D is undetermined. Near its end, the DNA agrees better with TRBJ2-7, so the J call may be wrong. Germline V gene lookup returns CDR1 KGHDR and CDR2 SFDVKD. The CDR3 totals 12 residues. CDR3 sequence: CATSQKGYEQYF. CDR3 nucleotides: TGTGCCACCAGTCAGAAAGGCTACGAGCAGTACTTC.

This clonotype has a handful of counts. The V gene is TRBV25-1, the J gene TRBJ1-2, with D unclear. V dropped 7 bases and J dropped 8 bases, with 17 bases sitting between them. CDR3 length: 13 amino acids. CDR1 and CDR2 from the germline V gene are MGHDK and SYGVNS. The CDR3 sequence is CASTGPNLGGYTF. In nucleotides, the CDR3 is TGTGCCAGCACTGGACCCAACCTTGGGGGCTACACCTTC.

This sequence joins TRBV7-9 and TRBJ2-7; 7 bases map to TRBD1. Germline V CDR1 and CDR2: SEHNR, FQNEAQ (reference sequence). The length of the CDR3 is 14 residues. J gave up 6 bases and V 4 bases, and 9 bases lay outside the gene matches. The CDR3: CASSSGRRGSEQYF. CDR3 coding DNA: TGTGCCAGCAGCTCGGGGCGCAGGGGGTCCGAGCAGTACTTC.